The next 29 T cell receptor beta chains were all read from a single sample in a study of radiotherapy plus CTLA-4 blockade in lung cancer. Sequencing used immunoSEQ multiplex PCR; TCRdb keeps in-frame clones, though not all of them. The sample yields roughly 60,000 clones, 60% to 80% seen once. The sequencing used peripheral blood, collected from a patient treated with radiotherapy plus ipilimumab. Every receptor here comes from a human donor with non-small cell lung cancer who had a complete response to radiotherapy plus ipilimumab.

The CDR3 loop is CASSFRRGGNTDTQYF. CDR3 DNA sequence: TGCGCCAGCAGCTTTCGGCGGGGTGGTAACACAGATACGCAGTATTTT. The chain has TRBV5-1 and TRBJ2-3; D is possibly TRBD2 (6 bases). The V gene lost 2 bases and the J gene lost 2 bases, with 15 bases spanning the gap. Germline V gene data show CDR1 as SGHRS and CDR2 as YFSETQ. This CDR3 is built from 16 residues.

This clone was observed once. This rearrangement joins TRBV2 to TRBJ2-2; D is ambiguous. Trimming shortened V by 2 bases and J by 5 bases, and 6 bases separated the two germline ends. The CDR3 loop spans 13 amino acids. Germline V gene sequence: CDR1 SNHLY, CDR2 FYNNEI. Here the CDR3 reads CASSEFGTGELFF. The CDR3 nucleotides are TGTGCCAGCAGTGAATTCGGGACCGGGGAGCTGTTTTTT.

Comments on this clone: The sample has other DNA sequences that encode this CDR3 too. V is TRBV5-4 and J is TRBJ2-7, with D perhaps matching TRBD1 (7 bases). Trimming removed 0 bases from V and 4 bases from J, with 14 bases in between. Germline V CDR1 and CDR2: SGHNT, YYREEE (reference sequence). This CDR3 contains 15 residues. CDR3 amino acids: CASSLGGQEGYEQYF. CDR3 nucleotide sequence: TGTGCCAGCAGCTTGGGCGGACAGGAGGGGTACGAGCAGTACTTC. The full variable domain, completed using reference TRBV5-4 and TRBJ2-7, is ETGVTQSPTHLIKTRGQQVTLRCSSQSGHNTVSWYQQALGQGPQFIFQYYREEENGRGNFPPRFSGLQFPNYSSELNVNALELDDSALYLCASSLGGQEGYEQYFGPGTRLTVT.

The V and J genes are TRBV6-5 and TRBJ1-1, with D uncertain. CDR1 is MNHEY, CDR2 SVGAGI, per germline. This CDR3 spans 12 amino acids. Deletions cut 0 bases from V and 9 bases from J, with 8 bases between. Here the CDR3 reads CASSYSGVQAFF. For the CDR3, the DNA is TGTGCCAGCAGTTACTCAGGAGTACAAGCTTTCTTT.

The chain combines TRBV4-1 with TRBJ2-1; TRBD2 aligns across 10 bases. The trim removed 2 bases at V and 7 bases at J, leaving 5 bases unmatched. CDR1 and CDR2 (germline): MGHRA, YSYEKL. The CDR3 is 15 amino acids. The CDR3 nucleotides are TGCGCCAGCAGCCAACTAGCGGGAGTTGGGAATGAGCAGTTCTTC. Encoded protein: CASSQLAGVGNEQFF.

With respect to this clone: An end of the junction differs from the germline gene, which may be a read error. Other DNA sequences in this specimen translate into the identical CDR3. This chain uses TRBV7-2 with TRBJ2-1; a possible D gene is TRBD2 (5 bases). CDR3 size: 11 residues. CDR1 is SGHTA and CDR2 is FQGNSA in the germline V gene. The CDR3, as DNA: TGTGCCAGTAGCTCTAGCAGGGAGCAGTTCTTC. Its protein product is CASSSSREQFF.

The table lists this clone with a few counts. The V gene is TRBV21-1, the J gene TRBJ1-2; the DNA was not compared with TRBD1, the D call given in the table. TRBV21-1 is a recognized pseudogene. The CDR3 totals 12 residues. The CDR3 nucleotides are TGTGCCAGCAGCGCCGCAGGGGGTGGCTACACCTTC. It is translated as CASSAAGGGYTF.

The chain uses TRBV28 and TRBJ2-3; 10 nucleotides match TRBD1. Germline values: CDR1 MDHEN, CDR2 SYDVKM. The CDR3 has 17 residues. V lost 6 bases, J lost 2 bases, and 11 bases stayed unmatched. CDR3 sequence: CASRSPGQGMFTDTQYF. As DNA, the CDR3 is TGTGCCAGCAGGTCTCCGGGACAGGGGATGTTCACAGATACGCAGTATTTT.

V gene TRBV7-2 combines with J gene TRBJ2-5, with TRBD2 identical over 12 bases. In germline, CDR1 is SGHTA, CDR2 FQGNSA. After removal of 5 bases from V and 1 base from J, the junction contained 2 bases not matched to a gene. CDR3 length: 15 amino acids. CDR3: CASSRLAGVQETQYF. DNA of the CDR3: TGTGCCAGCAGCCGACTAGCGGGGGTCCAAGAGACCCAGTACTTC.

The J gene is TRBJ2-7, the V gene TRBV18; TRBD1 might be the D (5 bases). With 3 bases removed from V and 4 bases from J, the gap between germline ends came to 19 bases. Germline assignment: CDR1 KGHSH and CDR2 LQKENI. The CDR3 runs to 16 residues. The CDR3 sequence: CASSPLTVQGTYEQYF. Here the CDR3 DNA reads TGTGCCAGCTCACCCCTTACCGTGCAGGGAACATACGAGCAGTACTTC. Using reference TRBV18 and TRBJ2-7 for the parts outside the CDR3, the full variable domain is NAGVMQNPRHLVRRRGQEARLRCSPMKGHSHVYWYRQLPEEGLKFMVYLQKENIIDESGMPKERFSAEFPKEGPSILRIQQVVRGDSAAYFCASSPLTVQGTYEQYFGPGTRLTVT.

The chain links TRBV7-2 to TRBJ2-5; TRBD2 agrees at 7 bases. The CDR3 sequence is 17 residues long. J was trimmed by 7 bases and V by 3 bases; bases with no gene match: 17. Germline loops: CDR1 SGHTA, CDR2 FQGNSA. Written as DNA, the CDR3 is TGTGCCAGCAGCTTCCCGGGACTACGTTTAACCCCGGTGACCCAGTACTTC. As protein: CASSFPGLRLTPVTQYF.

The DNA of the CDR3 is TGCAGCGTTGAACGGGGGGGCACAGATACGCAGTATTTT. This codes for CSVERGGTDTQYF. This rearrangement joins TRBV29-1 to TRBJ2-3, with 7 bases matching TRBD2. Trimming removed 2 bases from V and 1 base from J; junction bases left unmatched: 0. Germline V gene lookup returns CDR1 SQVTM and CDR2 ANQGSEA. This CDR3 comprises 13 residues.

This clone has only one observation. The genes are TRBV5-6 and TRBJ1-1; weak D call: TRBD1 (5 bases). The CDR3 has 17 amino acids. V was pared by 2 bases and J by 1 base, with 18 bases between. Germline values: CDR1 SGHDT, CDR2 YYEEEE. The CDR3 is CASSFRGGWLGNTEAFF. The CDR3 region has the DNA TGTGCCAGCAGCTTCCGGGGGGGTTGGTTGGGGAACACTGAAGCTTTCTTT.

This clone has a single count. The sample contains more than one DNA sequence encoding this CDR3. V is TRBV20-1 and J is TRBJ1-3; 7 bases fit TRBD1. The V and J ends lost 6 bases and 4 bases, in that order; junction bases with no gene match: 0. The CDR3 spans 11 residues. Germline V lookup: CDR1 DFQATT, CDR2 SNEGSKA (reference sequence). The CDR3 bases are TGCAGTGCCAGGGGGGGAAACACCATATATTTT. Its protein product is CSARGGNTIYF.

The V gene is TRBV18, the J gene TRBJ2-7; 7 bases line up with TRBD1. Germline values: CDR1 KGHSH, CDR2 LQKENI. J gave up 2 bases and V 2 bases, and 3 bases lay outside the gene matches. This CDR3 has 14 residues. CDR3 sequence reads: CASSPIGGPYEQYF. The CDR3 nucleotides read TGTGCCAGCTCACCAATAGGGGGCCCCTACGAGCAGTACTTC.

CDR3 sequence reads: CAISGVQGKDEQYF. The DNA of the CDR3 is TGTGCCATCAGTGGGGTACAGGGGAAAGACGAGCAGTACTTC. V and J are TRBV10-3 and TRBJ2-7, with 7 bases aligning to TRBD1. This CDR3 contains 14 residues. Germline CDR1 ENHRY, CDR2 SYGVKD. V shed 4 bases, J shed 5 bases, and the junction held 8 bases outside the gene matches.

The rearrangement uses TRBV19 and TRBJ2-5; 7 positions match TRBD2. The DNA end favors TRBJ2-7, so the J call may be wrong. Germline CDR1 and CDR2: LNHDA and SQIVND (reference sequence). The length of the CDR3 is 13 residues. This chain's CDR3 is CASSSGITYEQYF. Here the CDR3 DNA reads TGTGCCAGTTCCAGCGGGATTACCTACGAGCAGTACTTC.

The CDR3 DNA is TGTGCCAGTAGTAAAGGATTCGCGGCTAGCGGGAGGGCCGGGGAGCAGTACTTC. Translating it yields CASSKGFAASGRAGEQYF. The chain uses TRBV19 and TRBJ2-7; 12 positions match TRBD2. This CDR3 spans 18 amino acids. V trimming: 4 bases; J trimming: 7 bases; junction bases outside the gene matches: 17. Germline values: CDR1 LNHDA, CDR2 SQIVND (reference sequence). Supplemented by reference TRBV19 and TRBJ2-7, the full variable domain reads DGGITQSPKYLFRKEGQNVTLSCEQNLNHDAMYWYRQDPGQGLRLIYYSQIVNDFQKGDIAEGYSVSREKKESFPLTVTSAQKNPTAFYLCASSKGFAASGRAGEQYFGPGTRLTVT.

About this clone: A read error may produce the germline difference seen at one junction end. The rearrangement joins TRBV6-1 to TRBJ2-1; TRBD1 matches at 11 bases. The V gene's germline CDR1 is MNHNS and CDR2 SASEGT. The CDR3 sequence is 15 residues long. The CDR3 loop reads CASREAGTGGSKQFF. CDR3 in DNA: TGTGCCAGCAGAGAAGCCGGGACAGGGGGTTCCAAACAGTTCTTC.

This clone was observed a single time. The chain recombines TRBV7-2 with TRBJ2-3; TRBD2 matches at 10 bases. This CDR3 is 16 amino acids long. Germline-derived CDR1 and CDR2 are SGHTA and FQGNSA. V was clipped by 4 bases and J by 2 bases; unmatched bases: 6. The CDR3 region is CASSSATSGATDTQYF. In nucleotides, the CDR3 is TGTGCCAGCAGCTCAGCCACTAGCGGGGCCACAGATACGCAGTATTTT.

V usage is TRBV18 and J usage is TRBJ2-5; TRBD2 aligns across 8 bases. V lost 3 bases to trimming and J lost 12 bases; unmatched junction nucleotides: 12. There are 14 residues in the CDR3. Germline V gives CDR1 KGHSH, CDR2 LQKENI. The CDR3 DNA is TGTGCCAGCTCACCCACAGGGACTTCACTAGCGGAGTACTTC. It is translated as CASSPTGTSLAEYF.

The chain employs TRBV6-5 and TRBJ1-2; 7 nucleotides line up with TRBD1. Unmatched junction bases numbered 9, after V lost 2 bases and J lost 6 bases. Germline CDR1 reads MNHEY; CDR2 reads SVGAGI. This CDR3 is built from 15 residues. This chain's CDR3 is CASSYGIMTGNGYTF. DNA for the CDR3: TGTGCCAGCAGTTACGGGATAATGACAGGGAATGGCTACACCTTC.

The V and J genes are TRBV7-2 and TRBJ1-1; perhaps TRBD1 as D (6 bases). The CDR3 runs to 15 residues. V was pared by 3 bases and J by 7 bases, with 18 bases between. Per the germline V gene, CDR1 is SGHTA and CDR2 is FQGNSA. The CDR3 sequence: CASSFDRFSSGEAFF. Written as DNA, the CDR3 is TGTGCCAGCAGCTTCGACAGGTTTTCTTCAGGTGAAGCTTTCTTT.

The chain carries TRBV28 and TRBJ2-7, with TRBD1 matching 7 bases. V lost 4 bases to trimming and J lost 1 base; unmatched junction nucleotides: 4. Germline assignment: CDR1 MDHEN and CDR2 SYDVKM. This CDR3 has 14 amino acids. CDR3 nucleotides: TGTGCCAGCAGTTCTACGGGACAGTCCTACGAGCAGTACTTC. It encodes CASSSTGQSYEQYF.

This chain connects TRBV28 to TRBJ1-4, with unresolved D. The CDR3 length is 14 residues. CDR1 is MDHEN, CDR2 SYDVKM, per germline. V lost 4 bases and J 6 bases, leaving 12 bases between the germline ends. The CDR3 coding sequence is TGTGCCAGCAGTTCCCCGGGCGGGGATGAAAAACTGTTTTTT. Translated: CASSSPGGDEKLFF.

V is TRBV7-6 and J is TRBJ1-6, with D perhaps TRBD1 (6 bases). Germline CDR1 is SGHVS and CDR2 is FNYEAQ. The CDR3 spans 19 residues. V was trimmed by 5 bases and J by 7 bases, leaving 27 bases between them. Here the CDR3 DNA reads TGTGCCAGCAGCGCTTACGAGGGGATGTTTGGGGGCAACAATTCACCCCTCCACTTT. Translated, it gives CASSAYEGMFGGNNSPLHF.

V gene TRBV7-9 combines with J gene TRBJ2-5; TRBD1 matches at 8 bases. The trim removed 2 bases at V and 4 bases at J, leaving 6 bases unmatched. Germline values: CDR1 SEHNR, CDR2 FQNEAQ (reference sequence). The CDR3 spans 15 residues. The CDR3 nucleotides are TGTGCCAGCAGCTTATATATGGGGACAGGAGAGACCCAGTACTTC. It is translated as CASSLYMGTGETQYF. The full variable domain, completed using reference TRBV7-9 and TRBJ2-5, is DTGVSQNPRHKITKRGQNVTFRCDPISEHNRLYWYRQTLGQGPEFLTYFQNEAQLEKSRLLSDRFSAERPKGSFSTLEIQRTEQGDSAMYLCASSLYMGTGETQYFGPGTRLLVL.

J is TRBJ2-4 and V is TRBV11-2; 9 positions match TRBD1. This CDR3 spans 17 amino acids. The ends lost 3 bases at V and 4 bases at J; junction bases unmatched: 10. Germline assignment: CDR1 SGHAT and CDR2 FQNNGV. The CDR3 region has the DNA TGTGCCAGCAGCTTCGACACCGGACAGGGGCCAAAAAACATTCAGTACTTC. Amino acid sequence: CASSFDTGQGPKNIQYF.

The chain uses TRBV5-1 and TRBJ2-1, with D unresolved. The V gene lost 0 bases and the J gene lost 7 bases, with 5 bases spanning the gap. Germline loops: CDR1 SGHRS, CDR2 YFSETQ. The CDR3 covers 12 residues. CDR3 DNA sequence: TGCGCCAGCAGCTTGGACAGAAATGAGCAGTTCTTC. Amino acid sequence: CASSLDRNEQFF.